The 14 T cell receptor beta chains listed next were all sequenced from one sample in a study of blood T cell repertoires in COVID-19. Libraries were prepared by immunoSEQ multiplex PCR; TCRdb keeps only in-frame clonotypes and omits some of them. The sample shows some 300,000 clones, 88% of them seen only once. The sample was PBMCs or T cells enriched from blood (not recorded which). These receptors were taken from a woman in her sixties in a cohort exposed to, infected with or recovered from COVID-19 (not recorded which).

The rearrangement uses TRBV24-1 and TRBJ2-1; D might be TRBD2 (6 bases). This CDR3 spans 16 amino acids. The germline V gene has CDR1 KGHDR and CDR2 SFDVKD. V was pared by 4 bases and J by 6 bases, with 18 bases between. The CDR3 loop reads CATSEAGTSLSNEQFF. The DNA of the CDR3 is TGTGCCACCAGTGAGGCGGGAACCTCACTTTCCAATGAGCAGTTCTTC.

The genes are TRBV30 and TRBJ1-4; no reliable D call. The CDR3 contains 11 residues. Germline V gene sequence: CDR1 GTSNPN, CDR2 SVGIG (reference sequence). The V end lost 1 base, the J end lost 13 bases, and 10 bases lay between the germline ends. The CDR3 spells CAWSAEDSLFF. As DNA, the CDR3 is TGTGCCTGGAGTGCCGAGGACTCACTGTTTTTT.

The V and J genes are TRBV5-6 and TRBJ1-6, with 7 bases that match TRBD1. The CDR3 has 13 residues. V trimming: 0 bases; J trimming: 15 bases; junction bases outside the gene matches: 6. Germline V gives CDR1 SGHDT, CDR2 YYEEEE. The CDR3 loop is CASSLGQGRNLHF. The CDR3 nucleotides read TGTGCCAGCAGCTTGGGACAGGGAAGAAACCTCCACTTT. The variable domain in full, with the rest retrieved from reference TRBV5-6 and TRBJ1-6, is DAGVTQSPTHLIKTRGQQVTLRCSPKSGHDTVSWYQQALGQGPQFIFQYYEEEERQRGNFPDRFSGHQFPNYSSELNVNALLLGDSALYLCASSLGQGRNLHFGNGTRLTVT.

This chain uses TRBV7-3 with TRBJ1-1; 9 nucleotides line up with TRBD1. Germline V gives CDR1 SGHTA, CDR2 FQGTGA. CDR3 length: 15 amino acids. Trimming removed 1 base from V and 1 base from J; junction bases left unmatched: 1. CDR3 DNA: TGTGCCAGCAGCTTAAAGACAGGGGGGAACACTGAAGCTTTCTTT. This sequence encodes CASSLKTGGNTEAFF. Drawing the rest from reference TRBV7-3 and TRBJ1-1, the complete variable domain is GAGVSQTPSNKVTEKGKYVELRCDPISGHTALYWYRQSLGQGPEFLIYFQGTGAADDSGLPNDRFFAVRPEGSVSTLKIQRTERGDSAVYLCASSLKTGGNTEAFFGQGTRLTVV.

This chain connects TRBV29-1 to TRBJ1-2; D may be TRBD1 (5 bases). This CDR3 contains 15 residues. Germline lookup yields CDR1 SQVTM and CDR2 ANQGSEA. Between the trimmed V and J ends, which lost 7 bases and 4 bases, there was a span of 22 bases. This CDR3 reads CSGLLRDGGSYGYTF. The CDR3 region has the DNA TGCAGCGGCCTTCTCCGGGACGGGGGGAGCTATGGCTACACCTTC.

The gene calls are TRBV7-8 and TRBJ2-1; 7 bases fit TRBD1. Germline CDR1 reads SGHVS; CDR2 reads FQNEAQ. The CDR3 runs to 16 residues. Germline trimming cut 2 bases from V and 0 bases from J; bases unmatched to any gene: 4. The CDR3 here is CASSLTGQSSYNEQFF. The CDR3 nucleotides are TGTGCCAGCAGCTTAACGGGACAGAGCTCCTACAATGAGCAGTTCTTC. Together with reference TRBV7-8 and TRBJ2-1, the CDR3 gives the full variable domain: GAGVSQSPRYKVAKRGQDVALRCDPISGHVSLFWYQQALGQGPEFLTYFQNEAQLDKSGLPSDRFFAERPEGSVSTLKIQRTQQEDSAVYLCASSLTGQSSYNEQFFGPGTRLTVL.

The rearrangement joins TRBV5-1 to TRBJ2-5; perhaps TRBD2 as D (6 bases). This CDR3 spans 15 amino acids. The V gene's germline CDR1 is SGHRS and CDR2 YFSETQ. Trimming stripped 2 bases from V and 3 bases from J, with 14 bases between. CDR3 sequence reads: CASSLRSGREETQYF. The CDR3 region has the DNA TGCGCCAGCAGCTTAAGATCCGGGAGAGAAGAGACCCAGTACTTC.

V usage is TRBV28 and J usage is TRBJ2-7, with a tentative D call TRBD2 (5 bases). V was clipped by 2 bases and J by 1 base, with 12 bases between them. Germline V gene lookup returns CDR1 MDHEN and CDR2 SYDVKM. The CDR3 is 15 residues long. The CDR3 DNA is TGTGCCAGCAGTTTACGGTGGGAGTCGTCCTACGAGCAGTACTTC. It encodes CASSLRWESSYEQYF.

The DNA for the CDR3 is TGTGCCAGCAGCTTGGGCACGGGACTCTCCACAGATACGCAGTATTTT. Its protein is CASSLGTGLSTDTQYF. The chain is built from TRBV5-6 and TRBJ2-3; TRBD2 might be the D (6 bases). V was cut by 0 bases and J by 2 bases, with 13 bases left in between. This CDR3 region has 16 residues. The germline V gene has CDR1 SGHDT and CDR2 YYEEEE.

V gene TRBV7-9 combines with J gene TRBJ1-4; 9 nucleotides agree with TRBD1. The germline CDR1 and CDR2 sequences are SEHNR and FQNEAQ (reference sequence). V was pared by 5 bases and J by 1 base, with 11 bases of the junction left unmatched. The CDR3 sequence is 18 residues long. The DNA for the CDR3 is TGTGCCAGCAGCCCCCCGGACAGGGGATTCGGAACTAATGAAAAACTGTTTTTT. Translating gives CASSPPDRGFGTNEKLFF.

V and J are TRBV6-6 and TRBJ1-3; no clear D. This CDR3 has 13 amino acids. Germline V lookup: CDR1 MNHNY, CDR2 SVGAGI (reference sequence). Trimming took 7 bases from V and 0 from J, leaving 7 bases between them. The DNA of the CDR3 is TGTGCCAGCACCCCCGGCTCTGGAAACACCATATATTTT. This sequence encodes CASTPGSGNTIYF.

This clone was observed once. CDR3 nucleotide sequence: TGTGCCAGCAGTGGCCGGGGGACAGCCCGAGAGACCCAGTACTTC. It is translated as CASSGRGTARETQYF. V usage is TRBV2 and J usage is TRBJ2-5, with a tentative D call TRBD1 (7 bases). The V and J ends lost 4 bases and 4 bases respectively, with 16 bases between them. Germline CDR1 and CDR2: SNHLY and FYNNEI. The CDR3 sequence is 15 residues long.

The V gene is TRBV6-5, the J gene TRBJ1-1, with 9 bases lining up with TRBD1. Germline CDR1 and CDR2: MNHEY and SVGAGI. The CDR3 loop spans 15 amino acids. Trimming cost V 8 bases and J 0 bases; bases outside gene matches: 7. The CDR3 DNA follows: TGTGCCAGCGGGGGACAGGGACCGTTGAACACTGAAGCTTTCTTT. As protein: CASGGQGPLNTEAFF.

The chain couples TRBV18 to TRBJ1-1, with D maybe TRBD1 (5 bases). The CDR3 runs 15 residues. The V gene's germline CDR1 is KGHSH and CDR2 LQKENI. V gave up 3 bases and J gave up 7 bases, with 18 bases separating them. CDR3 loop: CASSPPGGLNGEAFF. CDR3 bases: TGTGCCAGCTCACCCCCCGGGGGTTTGAACGGTGAAGCTTTCTTT.